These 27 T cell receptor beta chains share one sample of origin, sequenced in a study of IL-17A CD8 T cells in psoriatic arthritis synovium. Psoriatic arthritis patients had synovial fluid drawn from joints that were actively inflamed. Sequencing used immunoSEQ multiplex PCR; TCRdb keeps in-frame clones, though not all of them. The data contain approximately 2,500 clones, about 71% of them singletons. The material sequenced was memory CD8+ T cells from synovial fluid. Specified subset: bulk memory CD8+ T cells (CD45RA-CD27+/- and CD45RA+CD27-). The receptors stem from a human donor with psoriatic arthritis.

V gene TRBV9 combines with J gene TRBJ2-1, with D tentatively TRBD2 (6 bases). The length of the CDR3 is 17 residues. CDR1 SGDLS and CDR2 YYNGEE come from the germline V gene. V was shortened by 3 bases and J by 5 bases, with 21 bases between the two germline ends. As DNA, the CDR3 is TGTGCCAGCAGCGGGATTAGCGGTCGAAAAGGGGACAATGAGCAGTTCTTC. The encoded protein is CASSGISGRKGDNEQFF.

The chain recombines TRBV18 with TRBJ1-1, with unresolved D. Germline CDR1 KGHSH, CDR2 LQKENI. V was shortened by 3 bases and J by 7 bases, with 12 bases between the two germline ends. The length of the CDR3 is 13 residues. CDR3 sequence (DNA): TGTGCCAGCTCACCTCGCTACACCGTTGAAGCTTTCTTT. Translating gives CASSPRYTVEAFF.

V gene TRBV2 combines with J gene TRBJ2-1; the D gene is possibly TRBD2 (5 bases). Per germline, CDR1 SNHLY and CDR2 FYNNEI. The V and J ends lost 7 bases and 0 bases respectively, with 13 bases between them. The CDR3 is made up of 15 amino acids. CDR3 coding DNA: TGTGCCAGCACTTCCCAGCGGAGCTCCTACAATGAGCAGTTCTTC. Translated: CASTSQRSSYNEQFF.

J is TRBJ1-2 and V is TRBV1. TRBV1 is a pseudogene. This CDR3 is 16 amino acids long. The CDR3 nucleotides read TGCACCAGCAGCCACCGGGACGACATTCCGATCTATGGCTACACCTTC. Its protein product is CTSSHRDDIPIYGYTF.

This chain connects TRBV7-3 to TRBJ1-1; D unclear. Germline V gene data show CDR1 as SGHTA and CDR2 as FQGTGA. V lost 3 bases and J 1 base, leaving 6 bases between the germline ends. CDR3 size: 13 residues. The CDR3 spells CASSFYSNTEAFF. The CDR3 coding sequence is TGTGCCAGCAGCTTTTATTCGAACACTGAAGCTTTCTTT.

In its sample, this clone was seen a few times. CDR3 protein: CASSPTGRSYEQYF. The CDR3 coding sequence is TGTGCCAGTAGTCCGACAGGGAGGTCCTACGAGCAGTACTTC. The chain joins TRBV19 to TRBJ2-7, with D tentatively TRBD1 (7 bases). V dropped 5 bases and J dropped 1 base, with 12 bases sitting between them. The germline V gene encodes CDR1 LNHDA and CDR2 SQIVND (reference sequence). CDR3 length: 14 residues.

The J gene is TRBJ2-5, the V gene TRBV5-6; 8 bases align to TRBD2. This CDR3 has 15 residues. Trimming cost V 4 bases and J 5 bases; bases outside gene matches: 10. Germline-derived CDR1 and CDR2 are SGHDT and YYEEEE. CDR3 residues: CASSPPGGAYETQYF. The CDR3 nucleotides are TGTGCCAGCAGCCCCCCCGGGGGGGCCTATGAGACCCAGTACTTC.

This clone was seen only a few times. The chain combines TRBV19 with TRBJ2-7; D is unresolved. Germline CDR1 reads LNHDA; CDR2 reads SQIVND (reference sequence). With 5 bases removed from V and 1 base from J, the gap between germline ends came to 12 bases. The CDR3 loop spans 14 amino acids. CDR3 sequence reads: CASSYGKFSYEQYF. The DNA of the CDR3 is TGTGCCAGTAGTTACGGCAAATTTTCCTACGAGCAGTACTTC.

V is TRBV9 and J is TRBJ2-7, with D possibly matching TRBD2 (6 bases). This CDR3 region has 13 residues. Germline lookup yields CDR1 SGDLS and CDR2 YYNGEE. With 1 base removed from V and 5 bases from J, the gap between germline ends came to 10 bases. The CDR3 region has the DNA TGTGCCAGCAGCGTAAGGGCTAGCGACGAGCAGTACTTC. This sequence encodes CASSVRASDEQYF.

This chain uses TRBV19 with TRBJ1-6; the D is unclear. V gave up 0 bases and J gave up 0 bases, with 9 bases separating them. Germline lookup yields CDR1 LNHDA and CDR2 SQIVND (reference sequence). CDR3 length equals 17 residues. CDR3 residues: CASSIDPTPSYNSPLHF. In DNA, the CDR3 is TGTGCCAGTAGTATAGATCCGACCCCCTCCTATAATTCACCCCTCCACTTT. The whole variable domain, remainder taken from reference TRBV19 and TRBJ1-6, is DGGITQSPKYLFRKEGQNVTLSCEQNLNHDAMYWYRQDPGQGLRLIYYSQIVNDFQKGDIAEGYSVSREKKESFPLTVTSAQKNPTAFYLCASSIDPTPSYNSPLHFGNGTRLTVT.

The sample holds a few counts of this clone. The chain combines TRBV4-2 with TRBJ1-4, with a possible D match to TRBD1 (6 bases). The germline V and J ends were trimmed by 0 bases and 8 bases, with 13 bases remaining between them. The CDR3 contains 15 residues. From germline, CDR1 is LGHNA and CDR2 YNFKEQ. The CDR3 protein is CASSQDGGVSEKLFF. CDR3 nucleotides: TGTGCCAGCAGCCAAGATGGGGGCGTATCGGAAAAACTGTTTTTT.

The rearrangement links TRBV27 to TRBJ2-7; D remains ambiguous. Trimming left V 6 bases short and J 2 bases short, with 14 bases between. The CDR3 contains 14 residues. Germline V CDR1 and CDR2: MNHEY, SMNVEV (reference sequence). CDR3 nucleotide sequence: TGTGCCAGCAGATCCCGAGGCAGTCCCTACGAGCAGTACTTC. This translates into CASRSRGSPYEQYF.

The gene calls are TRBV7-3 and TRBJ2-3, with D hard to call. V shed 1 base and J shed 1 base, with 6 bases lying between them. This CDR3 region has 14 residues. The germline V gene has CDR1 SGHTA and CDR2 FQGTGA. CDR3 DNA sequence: TGTGCCAGCAGCTTAAAGGGTGGCACAGATACGCAGTATTTT. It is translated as CASSLKGGTDTQYF.

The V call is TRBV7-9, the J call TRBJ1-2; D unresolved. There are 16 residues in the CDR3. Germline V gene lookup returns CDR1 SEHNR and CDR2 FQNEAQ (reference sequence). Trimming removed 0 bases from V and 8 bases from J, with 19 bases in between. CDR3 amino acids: CASSLAGTPTTEGYTF. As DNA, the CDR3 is TGTGCCAGCAGCTTAGCGGGAACTCCGACGACGGAGGGCTACACCTTC.

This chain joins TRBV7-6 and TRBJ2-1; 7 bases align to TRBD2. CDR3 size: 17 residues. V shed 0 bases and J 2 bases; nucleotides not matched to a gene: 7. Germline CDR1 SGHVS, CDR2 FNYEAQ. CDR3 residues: CASSLARSGLAYNEQFF. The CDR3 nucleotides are TGTGCCAGCAGCTTAGCGCGTAGTGGACTAGCCTACAATGAGCAGTTCTTC.

The CDR3 sequence: CTSSVRKTYGYTF. CDR3 DNA sequence: TGCACCAGCAGTGTGCGAAAGACCTATGGCTACACCTTC. J is TRBJ1-2 and V is TRBV1. TRBV1 is assigned pseudogene status. CDR3 length equals 13 residues.

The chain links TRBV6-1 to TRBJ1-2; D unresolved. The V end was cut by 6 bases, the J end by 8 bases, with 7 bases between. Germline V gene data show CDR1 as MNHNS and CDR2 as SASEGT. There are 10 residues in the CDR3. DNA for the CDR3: TGTGCCAGCAGCCAGTACGGCTACACCTTC. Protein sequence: CASSQYGYTF.

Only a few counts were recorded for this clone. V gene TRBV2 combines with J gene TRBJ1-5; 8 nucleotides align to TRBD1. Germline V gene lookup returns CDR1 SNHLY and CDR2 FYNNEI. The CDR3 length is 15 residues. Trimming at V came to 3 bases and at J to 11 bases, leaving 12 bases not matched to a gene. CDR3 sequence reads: CASSDDRTGYEAQHF. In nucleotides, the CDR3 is TGTGCCAGCAGTGACGACAGGACAGGGTACGAGGCCCAGCATTTT.

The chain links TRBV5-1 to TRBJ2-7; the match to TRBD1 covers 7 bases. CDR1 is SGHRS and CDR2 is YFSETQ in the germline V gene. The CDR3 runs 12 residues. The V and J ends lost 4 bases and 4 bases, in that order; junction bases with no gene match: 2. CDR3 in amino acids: CASSPTGYEQYF. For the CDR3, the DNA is TGCGCCAGCAGCCCGACAGGGTACGAGCAGTACTTC.

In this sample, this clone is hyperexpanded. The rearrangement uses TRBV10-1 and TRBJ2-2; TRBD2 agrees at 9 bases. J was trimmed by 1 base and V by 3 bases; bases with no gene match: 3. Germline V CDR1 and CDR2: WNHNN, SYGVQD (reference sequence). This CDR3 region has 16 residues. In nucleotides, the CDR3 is TGCGCCAGCAGTGAAGCGACTAGCGGGAACACCGGGGAGCTGTTTTTT. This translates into CASSEATSGNTGELFF.

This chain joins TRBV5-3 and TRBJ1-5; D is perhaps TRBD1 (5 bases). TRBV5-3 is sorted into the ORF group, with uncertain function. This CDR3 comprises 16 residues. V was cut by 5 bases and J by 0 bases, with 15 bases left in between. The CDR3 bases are TGTGCCAGAAGACTTAACAGGAGAAATAGCAATCAGCCCCAGCATTTT. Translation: CARRLNRRNSNQPQHF.

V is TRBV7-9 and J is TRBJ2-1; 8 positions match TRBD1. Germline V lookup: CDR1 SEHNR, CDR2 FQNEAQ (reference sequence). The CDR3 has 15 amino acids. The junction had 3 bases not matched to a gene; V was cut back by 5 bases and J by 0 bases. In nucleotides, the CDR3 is TGTGCCAGCAGCAAAGGACAGGGCTCCTACAATGAGCAGTTCTTC. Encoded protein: CASSKGQGSYNEQFF.

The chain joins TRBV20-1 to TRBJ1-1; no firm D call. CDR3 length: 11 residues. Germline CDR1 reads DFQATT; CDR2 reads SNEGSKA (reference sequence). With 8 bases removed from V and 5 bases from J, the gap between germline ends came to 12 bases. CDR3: CSPYPRTEAFF. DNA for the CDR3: TGCAGTCCATACCCCAGAACTGAAGCTTTCTTT.

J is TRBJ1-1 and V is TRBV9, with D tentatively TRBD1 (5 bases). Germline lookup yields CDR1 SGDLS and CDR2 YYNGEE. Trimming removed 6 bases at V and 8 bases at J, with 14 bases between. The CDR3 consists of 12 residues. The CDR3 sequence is CASTSRAGEAFF. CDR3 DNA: TGTGCCAGCACCAGTAGGGCAGGGGAAGCTTTCTTT.

CDR3 amino acids: CASSLAGVGETQYF. The CDR3, as DNA: TGTGCCAGCAGCCTCGCGGGCGTTGGGGAGACCCAGTACTTC. The V call is TRBV7-9, the J call TRBJ2-5; tentatively, D is TRBD2 (5 bases). Germline V gene lookup returns CDR1 SEHNR and CDR2 FQNEAQ (reference sequence). The CDR3 sequence is 14 residues long. Trimming cost V 5 bases and J 5 bases, with 15 bases left between them.

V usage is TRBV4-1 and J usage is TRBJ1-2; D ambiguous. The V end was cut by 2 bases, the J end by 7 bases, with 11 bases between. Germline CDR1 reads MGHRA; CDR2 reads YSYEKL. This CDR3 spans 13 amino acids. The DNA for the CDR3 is TGCGCCAGCAGCCAAAGCAACACCTTTGGCTACACCTTC. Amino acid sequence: CASSQSNTFGYTF.

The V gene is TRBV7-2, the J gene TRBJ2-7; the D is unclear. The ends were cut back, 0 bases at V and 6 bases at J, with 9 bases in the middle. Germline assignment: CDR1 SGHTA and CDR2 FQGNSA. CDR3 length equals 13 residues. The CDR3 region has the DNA TGTGCCAGCAGCTTAGCTGGGTCCGCCGAGCAGTACTTC. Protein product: CASSLAGSAEQYF.